This T cell receptor beta chain came from a study of shared clonotypes between healthy human individuals. Study overall: Used for every donor were three CD4 naive, three CD4 memory, two CD8 naive and one CD8 memory plate. Findings of the study overall: Some naive CD4 clonotypes, roughly 4.7%, turned up in common across four donors. Non-shared clonotypes were found to have lower generation probabilities than the clonotypes that were shared by all four of the sorted-subset donors.

As regards this clone: Its antigen is undetermined.

CD45RA+ naive and CD45RA-negative memory subsets were separated from CD4+ cells. Trimming stripped 0 bases from V and 2 bases from J, with 7 bases between. Germline CDR1 and CDR2: SGHTA and FQGNSA. This CDR3 has 14 residues. Only in-frame clones appear in the TCRdb table, and some are missing; sequencing was by immunoSEQ multiplex PCR. Of nearly 1,000,000 clones listed, over 75% are singletons. The source material was memory CD4+ T cells sorted from blood. Subset defined: CD45RA-negative fraction. This rearrangement joins TRBV7-2 to TRBJ1-2; D ambiguous. This receptor was taken from a man between 18 and 29 years old in good health. The DNA of the CDR3 is TGTGCCAGCAGCTTAGCTTGGACCAACTATGGCTACACCTTC. Translated: CASSLAWTNYGYTF.